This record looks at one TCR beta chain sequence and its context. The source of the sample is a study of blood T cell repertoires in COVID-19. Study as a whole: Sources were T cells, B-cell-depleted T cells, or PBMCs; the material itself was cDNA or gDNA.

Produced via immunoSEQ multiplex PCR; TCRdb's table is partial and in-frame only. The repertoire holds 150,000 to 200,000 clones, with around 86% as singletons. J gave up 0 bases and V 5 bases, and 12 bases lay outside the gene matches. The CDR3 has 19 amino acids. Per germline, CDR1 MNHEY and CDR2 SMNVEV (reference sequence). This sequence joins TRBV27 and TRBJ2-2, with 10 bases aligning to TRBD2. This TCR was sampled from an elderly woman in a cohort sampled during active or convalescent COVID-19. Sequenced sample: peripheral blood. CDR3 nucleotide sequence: TGTGCCAGCAGTCCCCTGGGACTAGCGCCCTTTACGAACACCGGGGAGCTGTTTTTT. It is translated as CASSPLGLAPFTNTGELFF.